A single T cell receptor beta chain is shown here with its context. This clone has a single count. Its target antigen remains unknown. There are no base qualities to consult, and no much larger clone falls within one base. The sample is drawn from a study of T cell responses to AZD1222 COVID-19 vaccine (TCRdb year 2021). The study in broad terms: A total of about 250 trial participants underwent TCR sequencing, of whom about 210 had received two doses of AZD1222 and about 26 had received two doses of the MenACWY control vaccine. Trial participants were enrolled into age subgroups of 18-55, 56-69 and 70-plus years, which contained roughly 140, 27 and 60 TCR-sequenced participants, respectively. General study outcomes and caveats: A significant rise in spike-specific TCR breadth and depth was observed after two AZD1222 doses relative to day 0 and relative to MenACWY recipients. Only five or six AZD1222 recipients were SARS-CoV-2 seropositive at baseline, limiting conclusions about previously exposed vaccinees. Because no day 14 peak-response samples were available, the repertoires could be characterized only after the peak T cell response. The whole spike protein was spanned by vaccine-associated CD4 TCRs, and dominant responses were seen in regions 160-218 and 743-854. Most participants were white British and females outnumbered males, and the authors suggested that clonal diversity may have been underestimated. The 56-69-year group was small, and its depth increase did not reach significance, likely because of low power. Nearly half of unique spike-specific TCRs reportedly recognized epitopes outside regions mutated in the B.1.351 and B.1.1.7 variants.

From its cysteine to its phenylalanine, the CDR3 spans 13 amino acids. Just CDR3 DNA is preserved here, 39 bases in frame from base 1. Trimming costs V 2 bases and J 1 base, and their ends lie 2 bases apart. CDR1 and CDR2 are drawn from the germline V gene: MNHEY, SVGAGI. This sample's time point label indicates: about 28 days (+/-7) after the second vaccine dose. The treatment or condition label, read with the paper, signifies: meningococcal conjugate vaccine given as trial control. The vaccinee samples were drawn from two UK trials, COV001 and COV002, one of which was a single-blind randomized controlled phase 2/3 trial testing AZD1222 (ChAdOx1 nCoV-19) in healthy adults. For TCRbeta chain sequencing, PBMC samples were collected from trial participants at day 0 and at day 28 after the second dose. The CDR3 regions of human TCRbeta chains were analyzed by immunosequencing. The paper's processing steps were these. TCRs in the repertoires were compared against a reference library of SARS-CoV-2-specific TCRs that had been generated with the MIRA antigen-specificity platform. Breadth was defined as the fraction of unique TCRs that were SARS-CoV-2-associated, and depth was defined as the fraction of total T cells that were SARS-CoV-2-associated. Using the MIRA data, each spike-specific TCR was mapped to the spike region that the TCR reacts to and placed in a CD4 or CD8 class. Log10-transformed breadth and depth values were compared by one-way ANOVA with Sidak's multiple comparisons tests. Imported from immuneACCESS, the table was reduced by TCRdb to in-frame sequences with V and J called. These copies leave out some clones; in studies compared against another copy, an unresolved V gene accounts for under half, and the cause of the remainder is not known. The V and J calls and clone size were taken over from that table, and D and trimming were inferred from the DNA. The sample table records 69,000 or so clones; 88% of these occur just once. The ten largest make up around 4.8% of the sample.

This TCR derives from an adult who received the MenACWY meningococcal vaccine as a control. The sequence links TRBV6-5 to TRBJ1-4; the D gene cannot be named for sure. Specimen: peripheral blood, collected 28 days after the second dose of the MenACWY control vaccine. For the CDR3, the sequence is CASSYRTNEKLFF. In nucleotides, the sequence is TGTGCCAGCAGTTACCGAACTAATGAAAAACTGTTTTTT.